This entry concerns a single T cell receptor (beta chain). Its target is unknown. This specimen comes from a study of T cell responses to AZD1222 COVID-19 vaccine. Notes on the study in general: All repertoire sampling was performed exclusively after the peak T cell response. There were vaccine-associated CD4 TCRs across spike, dominant at 160-218 and 743-854. Baseline serostatus was positive in only a handful of AZD1222 recipients. Spike-specific TCR breadth and depth both grew after two AZD1222 doses.

The length of the CDR3 is 15 residues. CDR1 and CDR2 (germline): LNHNV, YYDKDF (reference sequence). V lost 0 bases, J lost 5 bases, and 14 bases lay in between. Only in-frame clones appear in the TCRdb table, and some are missing; sequencing was by immunoSEQ multiplex PCR. Counted here are approximately 200,000 clones, 91% occurring once; the ten biggest clones make up 3.4%. The material was peripheral blood, obtained 28 days after the second AZD1222 dose. This sequence was found in an adult who received the AZD1222 COVID-19 vaccine. V gene TRBV15 combines with J gene TRBJ2-7, with D unresolved. The CDR3 region has the DNA TGTGCCACCAGCAGAGAGCCGAAACCTTGGCACGAGCAGTACTTC. Residues: CATSREPKPWHEQYF.